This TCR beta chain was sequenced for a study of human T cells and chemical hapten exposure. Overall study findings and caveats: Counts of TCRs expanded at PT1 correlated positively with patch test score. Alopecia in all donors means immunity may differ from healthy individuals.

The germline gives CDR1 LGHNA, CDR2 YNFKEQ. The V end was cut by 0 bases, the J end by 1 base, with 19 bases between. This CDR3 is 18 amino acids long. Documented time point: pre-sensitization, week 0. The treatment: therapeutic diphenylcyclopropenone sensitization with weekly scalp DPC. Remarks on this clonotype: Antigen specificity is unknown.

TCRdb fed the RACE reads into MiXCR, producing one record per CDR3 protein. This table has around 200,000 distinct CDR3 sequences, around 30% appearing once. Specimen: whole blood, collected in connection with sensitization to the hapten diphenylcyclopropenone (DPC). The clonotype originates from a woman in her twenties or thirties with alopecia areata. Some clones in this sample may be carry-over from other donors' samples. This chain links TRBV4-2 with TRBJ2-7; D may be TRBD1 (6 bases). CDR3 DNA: TGTGCCAGCAGCCAAGAGGCCCAGGTGGGAAGGGGGTCCTACGAGCAGTACTTC. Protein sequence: CASSQEAQVGRGSYEQYF.